This T cell receptor beta chain was sequenced in a study of OX40 agonist ivuxolimab in advanced cancers. CDR1 SGHTA and CDR2 FQGTGA come from the germline V gene. The V gene end was trimmed by 5 bases and the J gene end by 0 bases; junction bases not matched to a gene: 4. CDR3 size: 15 residues. Method: immunoSEQ multiplex PCR; TCRdb's copy keeps in-frame clones and lacks some. The table includes some 64,000 clones, about 92% detected once. V usage is TRBV7-3 and J usage is TRBJ1-3; 7 bases are a match to TRBD1. This TCR was recovered from an adult with an advanced solid tumor such as melanoma, head and neck, liver or kidney cancer. The sequencing used CD4+ or CD8+ T cells sorted from blood, collected in a trial of the OX40 agonist ivuxolimab. This chain's CDR3 is CASSPGDSSGNTIYF. The CDR3 DNA reads as TGTGCCAGCAGCCCCGGGGACAGCTCTGGAAACACCATATATTTT. The full variable domain, in which reference TRBV7-3 and TRBJ1-3 provide the parts outside the CDR3, is GAGVSQTPSNKVTEKGKYVELRCDPISGHTALYWYRQSLGQGPEFLIYFQGTGAADDSGLPNDRFFAVRPEGSVSTLKIQRTERGDSAVYLCASSPGDSSGNTIYFGEGSWLTVV.